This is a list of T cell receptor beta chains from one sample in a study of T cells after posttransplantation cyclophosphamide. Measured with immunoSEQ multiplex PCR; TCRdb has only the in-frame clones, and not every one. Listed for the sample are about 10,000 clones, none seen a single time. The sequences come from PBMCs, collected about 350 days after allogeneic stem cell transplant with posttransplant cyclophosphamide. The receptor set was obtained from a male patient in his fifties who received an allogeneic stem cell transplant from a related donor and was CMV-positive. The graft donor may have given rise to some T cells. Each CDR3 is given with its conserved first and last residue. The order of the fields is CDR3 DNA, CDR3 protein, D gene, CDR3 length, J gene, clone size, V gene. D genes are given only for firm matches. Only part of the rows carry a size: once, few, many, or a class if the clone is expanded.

DNA: TGTGCCAGCAGCTTACGAGAGCTGCAGTATTTT
CDR3: CASSLRELQYF
D: .
length: 11
J: TRBJ2-3
size: medium-sized
V: TRBV11-1

DNA: TGTGCCAGCGGACCTAGCGGGAGCCCTACTCAGTATTTT
CDR3: CASGPSGSPTQYF
D: TRBD2
length: 13
J: TRBJ2-3
size: many
V: TRBV6-1

DNA: TGTGCCAGCAGAGCGGGACTTGCCGGTTCACAGTTCTTC
CDR3: CASRAGLAGSQFF
D: TRBD2
length: 13
J: TRBJ2-1
size: many
V: TRBV6-5

DNA: TGCAGCGTCACCCGGGGGACAGGCGTTACTAGCGAATCGTTCTTC
CDR3: CSVTRGTGVTSESFF
D: .
length: 15
J: TRBJ2-1
size: many
V: TRBV29-1

DNA: TGTGCCAGCGGACAGGTTTTCAATAATTCACCCCTCCACTTT
CDR3: CASGQVFNNSPLHF
D: TRBD1
length: 14
J: TRBJ1-6
size: few
V: TRBV27

DNA: TGCGCCAGCAGCATAACCGCCGGGACAGGGAGCAATGAGCAGTTCTTC
CDR3: CASSITAGTGSNEQFF
D: TRBD1
length: 16
J: TRBJ2-1
size: few
V: TRBV5-1

DNA: TGCGCCAGCAGCCAAGTCGGGTCAGGGGATGGGTATGGCTACACCTTC
CDR3: CASSQVGSGDGYGYTF
D: .
length: 16
J: TRBJ1-2
size: many
V: TRBV4-1

DNA: TGCGCCAGCAGCCGATCCCCGGGACTAGCGGGAGTTGAGCAGTTCTTC
CDR3: CASSRSPGLAGVEQFF
D: TRBD2
length: 16
J: TRBJ2-1
size: many
V: TRBV5-1

DNA: TGTGCCAGCAGGGGAGGACAGGGTGGTGAAGCTTTCTTT
CDR3: CASRGGQGGEAFF
D: TRBD1
length: 13
J: TRBJ1-1
size: many
V: TRBV2

DNA: TGTGCCAGCAGCTTGATAGGGGGACACGGCTACACCTTC
CDR3: CASSLIGGHGYTF
D: .
length: 13
J: TRBJ1-2
size: medium-sized
V: TRBV5-7

DNA: TGTGCCAGCAGCTTAGTGCGCGGGGGCGCATACACCGGGGAGCTGTTTTTT
CDR3: CASSLVRGGAYTGELFF
D: .
length: 17
J: TRBJ2-2
size: many
V: TRBV7-2

DNA: TGTGCCAGCAGCTTACGAGAGGGTCGGGCCTACGAGCAGTACTTC
CDR3: CASSLREGRAYEQYF
D: .
length: 15
J: TRBJ2-7
size: many
V: TRBV7-8

DNA: TGTGCCAGCAGCCCGACAGACGCTAACTATGGCTACACCTTC
CDR3: CASSPTDANYGYTF
D: .
length: 14
J: TRBJ1-2
size: many
V: TRBV7-9

DNA: TGTGCCAGCTCACCCCGGACAGGGTTGCCCTACGAGCAGTACTTC
CDR3: CASSPRTGLPYEQYF
D: TRBD1
length: 15
J: TRBJ2-7
size: many
V: TRBV18

DNA: TGTGCCAGCAGCCGCCGACTAGCGGGGATATTAGGGGCAGATACGCAGTATTTT
CDR3: CASSRRLAGILGADTQYF
D: TRBD2
length: 18
J: TRBJ2-3
size: many
V: TRBV7-9

DNA: TGTGCCAGCAGTTACTCGGGCGGGTTTGGTGAGCAGTTCTTC
CDR3: CASSYSGGFGEQFF
D: .
length: 14
J: TRBJ2-1
size: many
V: TRBV6-5

DNA: TGTGCCTGGAGTGGGAAGGGGGCCACCGGGGAGCTGTTTTTT
CDR3: CAWSGKGATGELFF
D: TRBD1
length: 14
J: TRBJ2-2
size: many
V: TRBV30

DNA: TGTGCCAGCTCACCGGTGGCGGGCTCCTACAATGAGCAGTTCTTC
CDR3: CASSPVAGSYNEQFF
D: .
length: 15
J: TRBJ2-1
size: many
V: TRBV18

DNA: TGTGCCAGCACCTCAAGGACAGAGGCTGTCACTGAAGCTTTCTTT
CDR3: CASTSRTEAVTEAFF
D: .
length: 15
J: TRBJ1-1
size: many
V: TRBV6-1

DNA: TGTGCCAGAAGCTTAGACAGGCGCCAGCCCCAGCATTTT
CDR3: CARSLDRRQPQHF
D: .
length: 13
J: TRBJ1-5
size: many
V: TRBV5-3

DNA: TGTGCCAGCAGCGTAACAGGGTTGATAGAGACCCAGTACTTC
CDR3: CASSVTGLIETQYF
D: .
length: 14
J: TRBJ2-5
size: many
V: TRBV9

DNA: TGTGCCAGCAGCTCAGGGGGTTTGATTGGCTACACCTTC
CDR3: CASSSGGLIGYTF
D: TRBD1
length: 13
J: TRBJ1-2
size: many
V: TRBV9

DNA: TGCGCCAGCAGCCAAGGGACAGGGGCCGGGGAGCTGTTTTTT
CDR3: CASSQGTGAGELFF
D: TRBD1
length: 14
J: TRBJ2-2
size: medium-sized
V: TRBV4-3

DNA: TGTGCCAGCAGGGAGACAGGGGTTAGCACAGATACGCAGTATTTT
CDR3: CASRETGVSTDTQYF
D: TRBD1
length: 15
J: TRBJ2-3
size: many
V: TRBV27

DNA: TGTGCCAGCAGTGGGTGGGGCGTGGGTCAGCCCCAGCATTTT
CDR3: CASSGWGVGQPQHF
D: .
length: 14
J: TRBJ1-5
size: .
V: TRBV6-5

DNA: TGTGCCAGCAGCGCCTTTAGCGGGGCTTCCTACGAGCAGTACTTC
CDR3: CASSAFSGASYEQYF
D: TRBD2
length: 15
J: TRBJ2-7
size: many
V: TRBV7-6

DNA: TGTGCCAGCAGTTACGGGGGACAGCCCTATGGCTACACCTTC
CDR3: CASSYGGQPYGYTF
D: TRBD1
length: 14
J: TRBJ1-2
size: many
V: TRBV6-5

DNA: TGTGCCATCAGCTCCGGGACTACCACAGAGCAGTTCTTC
CDR3: CAISSGTTTEQFF
D: TRBD2
length: 13
J: TRBJ2-1
size: many
V: TRBV10-3

DNA: TGTGCCAGCAGCGTATCCAGCTCCTACAATGAGCAGTTCTTC
CDR3: CASSVSSSYNEQFF
D: .
length: 14
J: TRBJ2-1
size: many
V: TRBV9

DNA: TGTGCCAGCAGCTTATCGCCGACTAGCGGTGCTTCCACAGATACGCAGTATTTT
CDR3: CASSLSPTSGASTDTQYF
D: TRBD2
length: 18
J: TRBJ2-3
size: many
V: TRBV7-9

DNA: TGTGCCAGCAGTGGACAGGCCAACACTGAAGCTTTCTTT
CDR3: CASSGQANTEAFF
D: .
length: 13
J: TRBJ1-1
size: many
V: TRBV6-1

DNA: TGTGCCAGCTCACCGAAAGGGACAGTAAATGAAAAACTGTTTTTT
CDR3: CASSPKGTVNEKLFF
D: TRBD1
length: 15
J: TRBJ1-4
size: many
V: TRBV18

DNA: TGTGCCAGCAGTGGGAAGACAGGAGAAAATCAGCCCCAGCATTTT
CDR3: CASSGKTGENQPQHF
D: .
length: 15
J: TRBJ1-5
size: medium-sized
V: TRBV2